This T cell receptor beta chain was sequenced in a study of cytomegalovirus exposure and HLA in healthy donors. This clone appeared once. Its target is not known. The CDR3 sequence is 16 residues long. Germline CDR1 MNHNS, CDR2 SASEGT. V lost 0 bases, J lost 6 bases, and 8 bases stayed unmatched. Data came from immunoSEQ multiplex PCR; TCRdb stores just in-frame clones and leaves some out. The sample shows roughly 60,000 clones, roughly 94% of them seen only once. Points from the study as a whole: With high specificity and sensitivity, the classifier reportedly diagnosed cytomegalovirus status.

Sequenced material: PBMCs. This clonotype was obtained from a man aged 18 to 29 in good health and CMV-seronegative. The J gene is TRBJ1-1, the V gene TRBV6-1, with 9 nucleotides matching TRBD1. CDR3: CASSEALGQGNPEAFF. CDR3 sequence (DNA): TGTGCCAGCAGTGAAGCGCTAGGACAGGGGAATCCTGAAGCTTTCTTT.